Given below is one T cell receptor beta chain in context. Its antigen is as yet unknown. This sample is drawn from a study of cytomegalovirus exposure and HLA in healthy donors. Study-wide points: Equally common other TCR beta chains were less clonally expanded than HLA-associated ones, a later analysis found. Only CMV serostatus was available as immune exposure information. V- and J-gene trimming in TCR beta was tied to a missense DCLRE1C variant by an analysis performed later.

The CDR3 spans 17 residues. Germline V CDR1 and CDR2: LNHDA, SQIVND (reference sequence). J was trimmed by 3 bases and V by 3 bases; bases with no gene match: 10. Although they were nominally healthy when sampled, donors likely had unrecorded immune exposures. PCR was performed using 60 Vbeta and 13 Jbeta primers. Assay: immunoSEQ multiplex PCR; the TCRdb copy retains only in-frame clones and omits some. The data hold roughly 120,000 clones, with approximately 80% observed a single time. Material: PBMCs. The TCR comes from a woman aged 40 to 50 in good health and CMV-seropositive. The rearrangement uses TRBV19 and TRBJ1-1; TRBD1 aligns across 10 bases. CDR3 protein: CASSIFSTGGTHTEAFF. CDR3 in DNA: TGTGCCAGTAGTATTTTTTCGACAGGGGGCACCCACACTGAAGCTTTCTTT.